The 22 T cell receptor beta chains listed next were all sequenced from one sample in a study of shared clonotypes between healthy human individuals. Assay used: immunoSEQ multiplex PCR; TCRdb lists only in-frame clones, some missing. The sample has millions of clones; 85% to 95% are singletons. Sample: naive CD4+ T cells sorted from blood. As for subset: CD45RA+ positively selected. The receptors shown here come from a man between 18 and 35 years old in good health.

This rearrangement joins TRBV9 to TRBJ2-2; D unresolved. The V gene's germline CDR1 is SGDLS and CDR2 YYNGEE. The V and J ends lost 4 bases and 6 bases respectively, with 10 bases between them. The CDR3 totals 13 residues. CDR3 sequence reads: CASSPGPSGELFF. As DNA, the CDR3 is TGTGCCAGCAGCCCGGGCCCATCCGGGGAGCTGTTTTTT.

The chain combines TRBV5-1 with TRBJ2-7, with D unclear. V lost 4 bases and J 1 base, leaving 12 bases between the germline ends. The CDR3 is 14 residues long. Germline-derived CDR1 and CDR2 are SGHRS and YFSETQ. The CDR3 reads CASSLRTASYEQYF. The CDR3 DNA reads as TGCGCCAGCAGCCTACGGACCGCATCCTACGAGCAGTACTTC.

The CDR3 spells CAWIAGPGTPLRDTF. The CDR3 DNA sequence: TGTGCCTGGATTGCGGGTCCGGGCACCCCACTACGGGACACCTTC. The rearrangement joins TRBV30 to TRBJ1-2; D is uncertain. The V end was cut by 4 bases, the J end by 12 bases, with 27 bases between. The germline V gene has CDR1 GTSNPN and CDR2 SVGIG (reference sequence). This CDR3 region has 15 residues.

This rearrangement joins TRBV7-9 to TRBJ1-1, with D unresolved. Between the trimmed V and J ends, which lost 4 bases and 11 bases, there was a span of 14 bases. This CDR3 is built from 12 residues. Germline lookup yields CDR1 SEHNR and CDR2 FQNEAQ (reference sequence). The CDR3 sequence: CASSSTMEGAFF. The DNA for the CDR3 is TGTGCCAGCAGCTCAACCATGGAAGGGGCTTTCTTT.

This chain uses TRBV28 with TRBJ1-5; 7 nucleotides agree with TRBD1. V was pared by 3 bases and J by 1 base, with 6 bases of the junction left unmatched. Germline CDR1 is MDHEN and CDR2 is SYDVKM. The CDR3 spans 16 residues. The DNA for the CDR3 is TGTGCCAGCAGTTTCCGACAGGGACCAAGCAATCAGCCCCAGCATTTT. Protein sequence: CASSFRQGPSNQPQHF. Looking up the rest from reference TRBV28 and TRBJ1-5 gives the full variable domain: DVKVTQSSRYLVKRTGEKVFLECVQDMDHENMFWYRQDPGLGLRLIYFSYDVKMKEKGDIPEGYSVSREKKERFSLILESASTNQTSMYLCASSFRQGPSNQPQHFGDGTRLSIL.

A note on this clone: Different DNA sequences within this sample yield the same CDR3. This chain links TRBV5-1 with TRBJ2-5; no definite D call. Between the trimmed V and J ends, which lost 0 bases and 2 bases, there was a span of 8 bases. The CDR3 contains 14 residues. The germline V gene encodes CDR1 SGHRS and CDR2 YFSETQ. The CDR3 sequence: CASSLVSGQETQYF. In DNA form, the CDR3 reads TGCGCCAGCAGCTTGGTCAGTGGTCAAGAGACCCAGTACTTC.

V is TRBV18 and J is TRBJ1-3, with D possibly TRBD1 on 5 matching bases. CDR3 length: 15 amino acids. Germline V gene sequence: CDR1 KGHSH, CDR2 LQKENI. V lost 1 base and J 2 bases, leaving 9 bases between the germline ends. CDR3 bases: TGTGCCAGCTCACCACTAGGGGAACCTGGAAACACCATATATTTT. The encoded protein is CASSPLGEPGNTIYF. The entire variable domain, with the rest obtained from reference TRBV18 and TRBJ1-3, is as follows: NAGVMQNPRHLVRRRGQEARLRCSPMKGHSHVYWYRQLPEEGLKFMVYLQKENIIDESGMPKERFSAEFPKEGPSILRIQQVVRGDSAAYFCASSPLGEPGNTIYFGEGSWLTVV.

On this clone itself: Additional DNA sequences in this sample encode the identical CDR3. The chain links TRBV2 to TRBJ2-5; no clear D gene. V shed 6 bases and J shed 3 bases, with 5 bases lying between them. Germline CDR1 is SNHLY and CDR2 is FYNNEI. The CDR3 extends over 11 amino acids. The CDR3 DNA reads as TGTGCCAGCAGCCAGGAAGAGACCCAGTACTTC. Amino acids: CASSQEETQYF.

The chain couples TRBV27 to TRBJ2-7; D gene unclear. This CDR3 spans 16 amino acids. V lost 6 bases and J lost 0, with 18 bases in between. Germline lookup yields CDR1 MNHEY and CDR2 SMNVEV (reference sequence). The CDR3 DNA follows: TGTGCCAGCAGCCCGACGTTAGCTTGGGGCTCCTACGAGCAGTACTTC. Residues: CASSPTLAWGSYEQYF.

This clone appeared a single time. This rearrangement joins TRBV11-2 to TRBJ2-7; D not resolved. CDR1 SGHAT and CDR2 FQNNGV come from the germline V gene. CDR3 length: 14 amino acids. The V and J ends lost 4 bases and 2 bases respectively, with 12 bases between them. In DNA, the CDR3 is TGTGCCAGCAGCTACGGGCCCATTCCCTACGAGCAGTACTTC. This sequence encodes CASSYGPIPYEQYF.

The chain couples TRBV7-2 to TRBJ2-7; 7 bases line up with TRBD2. The CDR3 runs to 15 residues. Trimming took 5 bases from V and 1 from J; bases not matched to a gene: 8. CDR1 SGHTA and CDR2 FQGNSA come from the germline V gene. For the CDR3, the DNA is TGTGCCAGCAGCCCCACTAGCGTAACTTCCTACGAGCAGTACTTC. Translating gives CASSPTSVTSYEQYF.

This rearrangement joins TRBV11-2 to TRBJ1-5; 7 bases agree with TRBD1. The germline CDR1 and CDR2 sequences are SGHAT and FQNNGV. V was clipped by 5 bases and J by 2 bases; unmatched bases: 9. The CDR3 totals 16 residues. CDR3 in DNA: TGTGCCAGCAGCCGAGGGGGCTATTTGGGCAATCAGCCCCAGCATTTT. Translation: CASSRGGYLGNQPQHF.

The rearrangement links TRBV6-6 to TRBJ1-1; unclear D gene. CDR1 is MNHNY and CDR2 is SVGAGI in the germline V gene (reference sequence). There are 12 residues in the CDR3. V lost 7 bases, J lost 2 bases, and 8 bases lay in between. CDR3 region: CASIGKNTEAFF. In DNA form, the CDR3 reads TGTGCCAGCATTGGAAAAAACACTGAAGCTTTCTTT.

As for this clone: A read error may account for a junction end that differs from germline. The rearrangement links TRBV2 to TRBJ2-1, with 7 nucleotides matching TRBD2. CDR3 size: 14 residues. Germline V gene lookup returns CDR1 SNHLY and CDR2 FYNNEI. This CDR3 reads CASSGEGYYTEQFF. Here the CDR3 DNA reads TGTGCCAGCAGCGGGGAGGGGTACTACACTGAGCAGTTCTTC.

The chain links TRBV5-1 to TRBJ1-3, with D possibly matching TRBD1 (5 bases). CDR1 is SGHRS and CDR2 is YFSETQ in the germline V gene. CDR3 length equals 15 residues. V was clipped by 4 bases and J by 3 bases, with 14 bases between them. The CDR3 region is CASSPLGGGGNTIYF. Written as DNA, the CDR3 is TGCGCCAGCAGCCCCTTGGGGGGTGGTGGAAACACCATATATTTT.

CDR3 amino acids: CSARLIDGYTF. The CDR3 DNA reads as TGCAGTGCTAGACTCATAGATGGCTACACCTTC. The J gene is TRBJ1-2, the V gene TRBV20-1, with D uncertain. CDR3 length equals 11 residues. V lost 2 bases, J lost 6 bases, and 7 bases lay in between. Germline CDR1 is DFQATT and CDR2 is SNEGSKA (reference sequence).

This chain links TRBV5-6 with TRBJ2-3, with 12 bases fitting TRBD2. The junction had 10 bases not matched to a gene; V was cut back by 0 bases and J by 8 bases. Germline V gene lookup returns CDR1 SGHDT and CDR2 YYEEEE. The CDR3 has 17 residues. The CDR3 nucleotides read TGTGCCAGCAGCTTGGGACAGCTAGCGGGGGGGCCGCGTACGCAGTATTTT. It encodes CASSLGQLAGGPRTQYF. The entire variable domain, with the rest obtained from reference TRBV5-6 and TRBJ2-3, is as follows: DAGVTQSPTHLIKTRGQQVTLRCSPKSGHDTVSWYQQALGQGPQFIFQYYEEEERQRGNFPDRFSGHQFPNYSSELNVNALLLGDSALYLCASSLGQLAGGPRTQYFGPGTRLTVL.

V gene TRBV9 combines with J gene TRBJ2-2, with D possibly matching TRBD1 (5 bases). The V end lost 0 bases, the J end lost 7 bases, and 10 bases lay between the germline ends. This CDR3 is built from 14 residues. CDR1 is SGDLS and CDR2 is YYNGEE in the germline V gene. This CDR3 is CASSVEGRGGELFF. Here the CDR3 DNA reads TGTGCCAGCAGCGTAGAGGGGCGAGGCGGGGAGCTGTTTTTT.

CDR3 DNA sequence: TGCAGCGTTACCCCCGGGACAGCGACTAACTATGGCTACACCTTC. It specifies CSVTPGTATNYGYTF. The J gene is TRBJ1-2, the V gene TRBV29-1; 7 nucleotides match TRBD1. The J segment lost 0 bases and the V segment lost 5 bases, leaving 9 bases of the junction unmatched. This CDR3 is built from 15 residues. In germline, CDR1 is SQVTM, CDR2 ANQGSEA.

This rearrangement joins TRBV9 to TRBJ2-3; D gene unclear. From germline, CDR1 is SGDLS and CDR2 YYNGEE. The CDR3 has 13 amino acids. V lost 4 bases and J lost 3, with 9 bases in between. CDR3 sequence (DNA): TGTGCCAGCAGCCCGCCTGCGACAGATACGCAGTATTTT. Translated: CASSPPATDTQYF.

Concerning this clone: This sample includes further DNA sequences coding for the same CDR3. This chain links TRBV2 with TRBJ2-1; TRBD2 aligns across 13 bases. The germline V gene has CDR1 SNHLY and CDR2 FYNNEI. The trim removed 8 bases at V and 5 bases at J, leaving 3 bases unmatched. The CDR3 extends over 14 amino acids. The CDR3 DNA reads TGTGCCAGCTCCGGGACTAGCGGGAACAATGAGCAGTTCTTC. The encoded protein is CASSGTSGNNEQFF.

The chain joins TRBV5-1 to TRBJ2-7; D is perhaps TRBD1 (5 bases). Trimming removed 0 bases from V and 2 bases from J, with 15 bases in between. The CDR3 sequence is 16 residues long. Germline assignment: CDR1 SGHRS and CDR2 YFSETQ. CDR3 bases: TGCGCCAGCAGCTTGGAAGGGGCTCCCCCAGCCTACGAGCAGTACTTC. Translation gives CASSLEGAPPAYEQYF.